This entry features one TCR beta chain sequence. Its antigen is unknown. Base quality data are lacking; no much larger clone is found one base away. TCRbeta CDR3 regions were amplified from genomic DNA by means of the immunoSEQ Assay, a bias-controlled multiplex PCR. On the authors' methods: Within the assay, amplification of reference gene primers was used to estimate how many nucleated cells each sample contained. To quantify the absolute abundance of each unique TCRbeta CDR3 rearrangement, sequence reads were collapsed and filtered. For each sample, productive Simpson clonality was calculated as the square root of Simpson's diversity index across productive rearrangements. TCRdb limited this immuneACCESS table to in-frame rearrangements with V and J called. A share of clones is missing; checked studies link under half to unresolved V genes, and the rest is unexplained. V and J calls and clone size follow that table, whereas D and trimming were derived from the DNA. Counted in this sample were some 180,000 clones; roughly four fifths of them appeared once. Of the sample, 9.5% to 12% falls within the top ten clones.

This sample is drawn from a study of blood T cell repertoires in COVID-19 (TCRdb year 2020). Regarding the research as a whole: Samples covering the acute and convalescent phases of COVID-19 were provided by collaborators in the United States, Italy and Spain. The samples were drawn from the first 160 participants of the ongoing ImmuneRACE study and from 950 to 1,500 subjects provided by 6 global collaborators. HLA class I and class II types, where available, came from metadata supplied by the sample provider rather than from assay-based typing. The repertoires were released in a freely available public database intended as a resource for research on the immune response to SARS-CoV-2. A de-identified subject ID, COVID-19 status, age in years and sex were almost always included in the sample metadata. The prospective study material was composed of cDNA or gDNA derived from T cells, B-cell-depleted T cells, or PBMCs. Deeply sampled blood TCRbeta repertoires from subjects exposed to, actively infected with, or recovered from COVID-19 were included in the dataset. Study-wide findings and limitations: The quantity of clinical and demographic metadata differed by source and by participant and was supplied without curation.

At one collaborating source in Seattle, patients were enrolled during active infection and were followed longitudinally through the course of disease. Whole blood was collected in K2EDTA tubes by collaborating institutions according to the institutions' own protocols. For TCRbeta analysis, collaborator samples were shipped as frozen whole blood, as isolated PBMCs, or as DNA extracted from either sample type. This clonotype was obtained from a woman in her forties with COVID-19, enrolled during active disease. Sequencing used peripheral blood.

The CDR3 corresponds to CASSKNTGGYTF. The DNA sequence is TGTGCCAGCAGTAAAAACACAGGTGGCTACACCTTC. The rearrangement combines TRBV6-2 or TRBV6-3 with TRBJ1-2; TRBD1 is a weak D gene call, 5 bases matching. Taken from the germline V gene, the CDR1 and CDR2 loops are MNHEY and SVGEGT. Cut back by 5 bases and 7 bases, the V and J ends lie 11 bases apart. The CDR3 covers 12 residues, taking in both the cysteine and the phenylalanine. Kept here is only the CDR3 DNA, which spans 36 bases and is read in frame from base 1.